The entry below gives a single T cell receptor (beta chain) sequence along with its context. The target antigen is unknown. A multiplex PCR was run with 60 Vbeta primers and 13 Jbeta primers. Clones were read by immunoSEQ multiplex PCR, and TCRdb kept only the in-frame ones, dropping some. The table has tens of thousands of clones, approximately 74% seen once; the top ten hold roughly 6.1%. The sample originates from a study of cytomegalovirus exposure and HLA in healthy donors. General study results and limits: Three of the chains that were CMV-associated were confirmed in vitro to be specific for CMV antigens. Looking again later, the authors saw that most CMV-associated TCR beta chains seemed HLA-restricted. The study flagged some 170 TCR beta chains as cytomegalovirus-associated.

Germline V gene lookup returns CDR1 SGDLS and CDR2 YYNGEE. The V gene lost 0 bases and the J gene lost 10 bases, with 17 bases spanning the gap. The CDR3 consists of 15 residues. This TCR derives from a woman aged 45-60 years in good health and CMV-seropositive. Sequenced input: PBMCs. This chain connects TRBV9 to TRBJ2-1; no reliable D call. This chain's CDR3 is CASSVEENRLWEQFF. The CDR3 DNA sequence: TGTGCCAGCAGCGTAGAAGAGAACCGTTTATGGGAGCAGTTCTTC.